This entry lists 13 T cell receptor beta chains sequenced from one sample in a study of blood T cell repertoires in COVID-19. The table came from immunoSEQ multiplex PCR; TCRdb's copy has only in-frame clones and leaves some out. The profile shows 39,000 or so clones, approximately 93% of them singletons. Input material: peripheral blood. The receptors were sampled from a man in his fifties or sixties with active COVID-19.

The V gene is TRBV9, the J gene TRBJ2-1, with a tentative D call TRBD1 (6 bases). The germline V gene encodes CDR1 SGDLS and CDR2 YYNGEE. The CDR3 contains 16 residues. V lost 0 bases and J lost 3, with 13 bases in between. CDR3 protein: CASSVAGDAYYNEQFF. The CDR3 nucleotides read TGTGCCAGCAGCGTAGCAGGGGACGCCTACTACAATGAGCAGTTCTTC.

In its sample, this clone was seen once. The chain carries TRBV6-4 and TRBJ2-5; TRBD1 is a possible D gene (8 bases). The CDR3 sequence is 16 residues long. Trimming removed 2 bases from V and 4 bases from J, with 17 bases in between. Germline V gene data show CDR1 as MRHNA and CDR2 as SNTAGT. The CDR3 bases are TGTGCCAGCAGTGACCCCGGGACAGGCGGGGGAGAGACCCAGTACTTC. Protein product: CASSDPGTGGGETQYF.

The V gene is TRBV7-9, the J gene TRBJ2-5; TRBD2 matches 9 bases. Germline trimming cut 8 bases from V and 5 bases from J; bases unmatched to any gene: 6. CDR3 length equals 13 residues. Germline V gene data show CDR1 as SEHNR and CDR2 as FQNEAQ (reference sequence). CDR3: CASEASGVETQYF. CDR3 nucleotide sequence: TGTGCCAGCGAAGCTAGCGGGGTGGAGACCCAGTACTTC. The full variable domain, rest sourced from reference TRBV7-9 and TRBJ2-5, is DTGVSQNPRHKITKRGQNVTFRCDPISEHNRLYWYRQTLGQGPEFLTYFQNEAQLEKSRLLSDRFSAERPKGSFSTLEIQRTEQGDSAMYLCASEASGVETQYFGPGTRLLVL.

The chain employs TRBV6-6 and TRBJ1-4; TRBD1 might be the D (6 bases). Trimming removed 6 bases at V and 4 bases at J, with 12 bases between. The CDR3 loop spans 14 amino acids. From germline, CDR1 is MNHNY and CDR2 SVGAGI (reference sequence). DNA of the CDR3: TGTGCCAGCAGCCTAGGACAGCGTAATGAAAAACTGTTTTTT. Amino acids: CASSLGQRNEKLFF.

The CDR3 spells CASSEGLAGGWDEQFF. The CDR3 DNA follows: TGTGCCAGCAGTGAAGGACTAGCGGGAGGGTGGGATGAGCAGTTCTTC. J is TRBJ2-1 and V is TRBV2; 14 bases fit TRBD2. The germline CDR1 and CDR2 sequences are SNHLY and FYNNEI. The V gene end was trimmed by 1 base and the J gene end by 8 bases; junction bases not matched to a gene: 4. The CDR3 is 16 amino acids.

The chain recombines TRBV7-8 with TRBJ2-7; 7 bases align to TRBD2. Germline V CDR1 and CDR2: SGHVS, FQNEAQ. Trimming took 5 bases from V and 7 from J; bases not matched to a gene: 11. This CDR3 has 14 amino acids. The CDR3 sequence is CASSLGLAGGEQYF. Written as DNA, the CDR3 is TGTGCCAGCAGCCTTGGACTCGCCGGGGGGGAGCAGTACTTC.

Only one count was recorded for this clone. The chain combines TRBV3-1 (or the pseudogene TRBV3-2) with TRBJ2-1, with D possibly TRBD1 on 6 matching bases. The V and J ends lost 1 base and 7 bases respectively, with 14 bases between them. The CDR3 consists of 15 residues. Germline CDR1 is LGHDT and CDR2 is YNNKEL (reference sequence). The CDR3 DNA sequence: TGTGCCAGCAGCCAAGGATGGCAGGGGCGGAATGAGCAGTTCTTC. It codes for CASSQGWQGRNEQFF.

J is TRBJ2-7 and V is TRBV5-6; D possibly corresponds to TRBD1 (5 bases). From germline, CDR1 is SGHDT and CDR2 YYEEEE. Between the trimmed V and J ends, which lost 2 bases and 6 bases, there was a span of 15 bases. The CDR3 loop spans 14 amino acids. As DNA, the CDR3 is TGTGCCAGCAGCTTTGGGCAGGGAACCTTCGAGCAGTACTTC. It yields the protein CASSFGQGTFEQYF.

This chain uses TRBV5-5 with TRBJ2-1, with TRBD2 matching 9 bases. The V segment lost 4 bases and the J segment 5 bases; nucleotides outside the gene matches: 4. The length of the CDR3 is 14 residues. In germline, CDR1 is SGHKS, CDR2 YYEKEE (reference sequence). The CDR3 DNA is TGTGCCAGCAGCCTGGGACTAGCTAACAATGAGCAGTTCTTC. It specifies CASSLGLANNEQFF.

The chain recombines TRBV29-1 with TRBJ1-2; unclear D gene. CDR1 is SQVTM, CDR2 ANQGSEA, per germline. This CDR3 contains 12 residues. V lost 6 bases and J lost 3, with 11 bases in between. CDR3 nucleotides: TGCAGCGTGGGTTCACAGCACTATGGCTACACCTTC. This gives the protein CSVGSQHYGYTF.

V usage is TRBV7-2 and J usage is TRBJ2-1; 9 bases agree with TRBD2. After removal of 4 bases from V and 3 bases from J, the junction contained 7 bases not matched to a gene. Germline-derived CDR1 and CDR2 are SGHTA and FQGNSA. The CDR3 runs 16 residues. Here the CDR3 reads CASSYLAGVLYNEQFF. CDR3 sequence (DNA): TGTGCCAGCAGCTACTTAGCGGGGGTCCTCTACAATGAGCAGTTCTTC.

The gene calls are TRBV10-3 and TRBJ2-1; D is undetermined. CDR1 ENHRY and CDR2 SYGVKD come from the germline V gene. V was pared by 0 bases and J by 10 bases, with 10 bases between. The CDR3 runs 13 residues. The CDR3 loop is CAISESPRVEQFF. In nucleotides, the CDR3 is TGTGCCATCAGTGAGTCCCCCCGAGTAGAGCAGTTCTTC.

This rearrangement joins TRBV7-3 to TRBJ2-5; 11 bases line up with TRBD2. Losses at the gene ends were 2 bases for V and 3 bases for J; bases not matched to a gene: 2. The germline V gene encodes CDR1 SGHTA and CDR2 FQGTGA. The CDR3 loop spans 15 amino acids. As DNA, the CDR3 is TGTGCCAGCAGCTTAGGTAGCGGGAGGGAAGAGACCCAGTACTTC. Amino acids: CASSLGSGREETQYF.